This T cell receptor beta chain comes out of a study of blood T cell repertoires in COVID-19. The data were produced by immunoSEQ multiplex PCR, yet TCRdb's version contains in-frame clones alone and is incomplete. The table lists approximately 300,000 clones, 90% of them singletons, with 3.5% to 5% in the top ten. Germline CDR1 is SEHNR and CDR2 is FQNEAQ (reference sequence). V lost 3 bases, J lost 1 base, and 9 bases lay in between. The CDR3 consists of 14 residues. The cohort comprised adults aged roughly 18 to 100 years residing in approximately 22 US areas. Input material: PBMCs or T cells enriched from blood (not recorded which). This sequence originates from a woman aged 18-29 years with acute COVID-19. The rearrangement links TRBV7-9 to TRBJ1-1; D is unclear. The CDR3 region is CASSFGLGNTEAFF. The CDR3 DNA reads as TGTGCCAGCAGCTTCGGTCTAGGGAACACTGAAGCTTTCTTT.